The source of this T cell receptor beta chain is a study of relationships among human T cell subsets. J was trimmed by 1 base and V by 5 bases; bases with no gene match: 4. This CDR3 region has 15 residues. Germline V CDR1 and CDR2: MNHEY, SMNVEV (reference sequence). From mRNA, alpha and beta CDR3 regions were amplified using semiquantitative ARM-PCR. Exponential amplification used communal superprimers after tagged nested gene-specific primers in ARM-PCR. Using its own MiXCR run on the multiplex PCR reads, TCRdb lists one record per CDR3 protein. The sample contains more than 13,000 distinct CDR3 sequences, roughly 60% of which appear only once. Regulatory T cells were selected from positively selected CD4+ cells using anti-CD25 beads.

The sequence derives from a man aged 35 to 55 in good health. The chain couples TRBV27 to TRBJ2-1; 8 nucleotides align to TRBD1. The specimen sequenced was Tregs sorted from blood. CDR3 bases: TGTGCCAGCAGTCTTGGACAGGGTTCCTACAATGAGCAGTTCTTC. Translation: CASSLGQGSYNEQFF.